Listed below are T cell receptor beta chains from one sample, sequenced in a study of cytomegalovirus exposure and HLA in healthy donors. Profiled with immunoSEQ multiplex PCR; TCRdb holds only in-frame clones, not every one. Its table records roughly 200,000 clones. Material for sequencing was PBMCs. These TCRs come from a girl aged 2-10 years in good health and CMV-seropositive. The CDR3 runs from the conserved cysteine through the conserved F or W. Each record gives: CDR3 length, V gene, J gene, CDR3 protein.

length: 17
V: TRBV6-1
J: TRBJ2-1
CDR3: CASSDPIGSMSHGEQFF

length: 16
V: TRBV19
J: TRBJ2-1
CDR3: CASTRVGSGRISEQFF

length: 13
V: TRBV10-3
J: TRBJ2-7
CDR3: CATRPSGSSEQYF

length: 17
V: TRBV19
J: TRBJ2-1
CDR3: CASSIGAGGTLYNEQFF

length: 15
V: TRBV10-3
J: TRBJ1-1
CDR3: CAISPRPGTNTEAFF

length: 14
V: TRBV21-1
J: TRBJ2-3
CDR3: CASSNSGRRDTQYF

length: 13
V: TRBV19
J: TRBJ2-7
CDR3: CASSKTGGYEQYF

length: 16
V: TRBV11-2
J: TRBJ2-7
CDR3: CASTGLAASSSYEQYF

length: 19
V: TRBV10-2
J: TRBJ1-1
CDR3: CASHETGVGGRGVGTEAFF

length: 15
V: TRBV27
J: TRBJ2-1
CDR3: CASTKAGLSYNEQFF

length: 13
V: TRBV10-3
J: TRBJ1-3
CDR3: CAISDGKRNTIYF

length: 15
V: TRBV4-1
J: TRBJ1-1
CDR3: CASSQSGQGETEAFF

length: 16
V: TRBV4-1
J: TRBJ2-3
CDR3: CASSQEAPPSTDTQYF

length: 16
V: TRBV27
J: TRBJ2-2
CDR3: CASRDFSGKNTGELFF

length: 15
V: TRBV5-8
J: TRBJ1-5
CDR3: CASSSRGYSNQPQHF

length: 15
V: TRBV5-4
J: TRBJ1-2
CDR3: CASSLAGRARYGYTF

length: 14
V: TRBV9
J: TRBJ2-7
CDR3: CASSPAGDSYEQYF

length: 15
V: TRBV30
J: TRBJ2-7
CDR3: CAWSLPGDGNYEQYF

length: 15
V: TRBV6-5
J: TRBJ2-3
CDR3: CASKLAGGPGDTQYF

length: 16
V: TRBV13
J: TRBJ1-2
CDR3: CASSLGAGDVNYGYTF

length: 12
V: TRBV28
J: TRBJ1-2
CDR3: CAAEGANYGYTF

length: 12
V: TRBV6-5
J: TRBJ1-5
CDR3: CASRTGIQPQHF

length: 16
V: TRBV5-1
J: TRBJ2-2
CDR3: CASTVVPTANTGELFF

length: 15
V: TRBV6-6
J: TRBJ2-3
CDR3: CASSYSMKGADTQYF

length: 15
V: TRBV9
J: TRBJ1-3
CDR3: CASSVGTGVTNTIYF

length: 17
V: TRBV28
J: TRBJ1-2
CDR3: CATRFRGLVSVNYGYTF

length: 14
V: TRBV28
J: TRBJ1-1
CDR3: CASADSLPNTEAFF

length: 12
V: TRBV10-3
J: TRBJ2-1
CDR3: CAISEVENEQFF

length: 16
V: TRBV13
J: TRBJ2-1
CDR3: CASSLILGSSYNEQFF

length: 14
V: TRBV30
J: TRBJ2-3
CDR3: CAWSPLAGAGTQYF

length: 14
V: TRBV28
J: TRBJ2-7
CDR3: CASSPPPRGYEQYF

length: 15
V: TRBV11-2
J: TRBJ1-2
CDR3: CASSLEPGVNYGYTF

length: 12
V: TRBV30
J: TRBJ1-1
CDR3: CAWGDRNTEAFF

length: 22
V: TRBV7-2
J: TRBJ1-2
CDR3: CASSLADPGQGWSLQANYGYTF

length: 16
V: TRBV6-5
J: TRBJ2-5
CDR3: CASSYSKASGRETQYF

length: 15
V: TRBV15
J: TRBJ2-3
CDR3: CATSREQQGTDTQYF

length: 17
V: TRBV11-2
J: TRBJ1-1
CDR3: CASSRRDFGVAWAEAFF

length: 14
V: TRBV5-1
J: TRBJ2-1
CDR3: CASSLDPSSDEQFF

length: 16
V: TRBV5-1
J: TRBJ2-2
CDR3: CASSAQLAVNTGELFF

length: 18
V: TRBV28
J: TRBJ2-7
CDR3: CASRGLGLAGAFGYEQYF

length: 13
V: TRBV10-1
J: TRBJ2-7
CDR3: CASSAGLAEEQYF

length: 14
V: TRBV28
J: TRBJ1-1
CDR3: CASSFGGANTEAFF

length: 14
V: TRBV27
J: TRBJ2-1
CDR3: CASSLGQTYNEQFF

length: 15
V: TRBV5-1
J: TRBJ2-1
CDR3: CASSLEITGGREQFF

length: 15
V: TRBV19
J: TRBJ2-2
CDR3: CASTMGPGNTGELFF

length: 15
V: TRBV2
J: TRBJ1-4
CDR3: CASSLERGTGQKLFF

length: 18
V: TRBV28
J: TRBJ2-7
CDR3: CASSLCPDRVVGYYEQYF

length: 17
V: TRBV27
J: TRBJ2-1
CDR3: CASSPYYRTGGIDEQFF

length: 13
V: TRBV5-6
J: TRBJ2-1
CDR3: CASSFGTGSEQFF

length: 13
V: TRBV6-1
J: TRBJ1-6
CDR3: CASIGAGNSPLHF

length: 15
V: TRBV30
J: TRBJ1-5
CDR3: CAWTPPGGAKQPQHF

length: 13
V: TRBV28
J: TRBJ2-7
CDR3: CASTSSLYYEQYF

length: 12
V: TRBV28
J: TRBJ1-2
CDR3: CASSLFGGGYTF

length: 14
V: TRBV5-5
J: TRBJ1-1
CDR3: CASVHPSGGTEAFF

length: 11
V: TRBV11-2
J: TRBJ2-7
CDR3: CASSSAYEQYF

length: 15
V: TRBV11-2
J: TRBJ2-7
CDR3: CASNPTGTGAYEQYF

length: 15
V: TRBV7-2
J: TRBJ2-6
CDR3: CASSRRGSGANVLTF

length: 13
V: TRBV27
J: TRBJ2-7
CDR3: CASSFGLNYEQYF

length: 13
V: TRBV18
J: TRBJ1-1
CDR3: CASSQLLGSEAFF